This TCR beta chain derives from a study of radiotherapy plus CTLA-4 blockade in lung cancer. In the study overall: Objective responses were observed in 15% to 20% of patients, and disease control was achieved by approximately 34%.

The CDR3 spans 14 residues. V was cut by 5 bases and J by 4 bases, with 14 bases left in between. CDR1 SEHNR and CDR2 FQNEAQ come from the germline V gene (reference sequence). Produced via immunoSEQ multiplex PCR; TCRdb's table is partial and in-frame only. The sample has around 45,000 clones; about 70% are singletons. The sequence came from a human donor with non-small cell lung cancer who had a partial response to radiotherapy plus ipilimumab. Sequenced material: peripheral blood, taken from a patient treated with radiotherapy plus ipilimumab. V is TRBV7-9 and J is TRBJ1-2; a weak D match, TRBD1 (5 bases). The CDR3 loop is CASSLDQGLYGYTF. The CDR3 nucleotides read TGTGCCAGCAGCCTGGATCAGGGCCTCTATGGCTACACCTTC. The variable domain in full, completed from reference TRBV7-9 and TRBJ1-2, reads DTGVSQNPRHKITKRGQNVTFRCDPISEHNRLYWYRQTLGQGPEFLTYFQNEAQLEKSRLLSDRFSAERPKGSFSTLEIQRTEQGDSAMYLCASSLDQGLYGYTFGSGTRLTVV.